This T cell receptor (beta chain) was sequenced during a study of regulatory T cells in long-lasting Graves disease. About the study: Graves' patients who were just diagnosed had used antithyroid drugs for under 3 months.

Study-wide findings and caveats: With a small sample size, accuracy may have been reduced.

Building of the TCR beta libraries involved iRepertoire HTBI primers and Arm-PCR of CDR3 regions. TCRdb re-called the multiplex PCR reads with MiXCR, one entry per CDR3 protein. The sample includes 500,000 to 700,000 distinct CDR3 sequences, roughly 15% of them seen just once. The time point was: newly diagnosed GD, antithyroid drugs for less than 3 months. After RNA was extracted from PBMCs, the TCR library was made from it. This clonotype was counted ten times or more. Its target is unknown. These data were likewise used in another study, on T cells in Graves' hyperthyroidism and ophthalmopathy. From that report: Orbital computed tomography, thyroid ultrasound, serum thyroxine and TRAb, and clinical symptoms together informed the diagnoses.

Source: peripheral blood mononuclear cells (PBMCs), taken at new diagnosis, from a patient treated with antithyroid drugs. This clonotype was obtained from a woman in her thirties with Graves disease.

The CDR3 is CASSPLRGKGQPQHF. CDR3 sequence (DNA): TGTGCCAGCAGTCCTCTAAGAGGGAAGGGTCAGCCCCAGCATTTT. The chain carries TRBV28 and TRBJ1-5, with D hard to call. Trimming stripped 5 bases from V and 6 bases from J, with 17 bases between. CDR1 is MDHEN, CDR2 SYDVKM, per germline. CDR3 size: 15 residues.